This TCR beta chain emerged from a study of blood T cell repertoires in COVID-19. Overall study: From the United States, Italy and Spain came samples of acute and convalescent COVID-19. In each case, the material was cDNA or gDNA derived from T cells, B-cell-depleted T cells, or PBMCs.

Between the trimmed V and J ends, which lost 6 bases and 9 bases, there was a span of 24 bases. The germline CDR1 and CDR2 sequences are MDHEN and SYDVKM. CDR3 length: 15 residues. Using immunoSEQ multiplex PCR, the repertoire was profiled, and TCRdb retains in-frame clones only, with some absent. The table has approximately 260,000 clones, roughly 86% seen once. The source of this sequence is a man younger than 35 with active or convalescent COVID-19. What was sequenced was peripheral blood. The chain carries TRBV28 and TRBJ2-7, with TRBD1 as a possible D gene (6 bases). CDR3 loop: CASRSGQGHYDGQYF. CDR3 nucleotide sequence: TGTGCCAGCAGGTCAGGGCAGGGACATTACGACGGGCAGTACTTC.